The rows below give T cell receptor beta chains drawn from one sample of a study of CD8 T cells in ankylosing spondylitis. TCRdb itself ran the 5' RACE reads through MiXCR, one entry per CDR3 protein. Here the sample spans a few hundred thousand distinct CDR3 sequences, 24% being singletons. Sequenced material: blood, either unsorted or a sorted T cell fraction (not recorded which). These receptors were obtained from a male donor with ankylosing spondylitis or in good health (not recorded which). Each CDR3 is given with its conserved first and last residue. D genes are given only for firm matches. Rows give clone size only sometimes, using once, few, many, or a class for an expanded clone.

clone_size,j_call,d_call,v_call,cdr3_nt,cdr3_aa
many,TRBJ1-1,TRBD1,TRBV29-1,TGCAGCGTTGAAGATGCAGGGGGCGGTGCGGCTTTCTTT,CSVEDAGGGAAFF
.,TRBJ2-2,TRBD2,TRBV12-3/TRBV12-4,TGTGCCAGCAGCCGTACTAGCGGGGGCCCTAACACCGGGGAGCTGTTTTTT,CASSRTSGGPNTGELFF
.,TRBJ2-5,.,TRBV3-1,TGTGCCAGCAGCCAAGATCAGCGTGGGGGCCAGTACTTC,CASSQDQRGGQYF
.,TRBJ2-1,TRBD2,TRBV9,TGTGCCAGCAGCGTGGGACTAGCGGCCTCGAGCTCCTACAATGAGCAGTTCTTC,CASSVGLAASSSYNEQFF
.,TRBJ2-7,.,TRBV6-7,TGTGCCAGCAGTTATGTTCGGGCCACTTTACACTACGAGCAGTACTTC,CASSYVRATLHYEQYF
.,TRBJ2-5,.,TRBV12-3/TRBV12-4,TGTGCCAGCAGTCTCCGCCGGATCCTTCAAGAGACCCAGTACTTC,CASSLRRILQETQYF
few,TRBJ1-6,.,TRBV6-1,TGTGCCAGCAGGACAGCTCCCCTTAAGGTGAATTCACCCCTCCACTTT,CASRTAPLKVNSPLHF
many,TRBJ2-7,TRBD1,TRBV6-1,TGTGCCAGCAGCAACGACGGGACAGGGTCCTACGAGCAGTACTTC,CASSNDGTGSYEQYF
once,TRBJ2-7,TRBD2,TRBV20-1,TGCAGTGCTAGAGATCGGCGGGGGTACTACGAGCAGTACTTC,CSARDRRGYYEQYF
many,TRBJ1-6,.,TRBV12-3/TRBV12-4,TGTGCCAGCAGTTTAGACATCCCACCCCTCCACTTT,CASSLDIPPLHF
.,TRBJ2-7,.,TRBV6-5,TGTGCCAGCAGTTACTCGTCTGGGGATGGGGGCGAGCAGTACTTC,CASSYSSGDGGEQYF
many,TRBJ1-1,.,TRBV20-1,TGCAGTGCTAGTAGACAGGAGAACACTGAAGCTTTCTTT,CSASRQENTEAFF
.,TRBJ2-7,TRBD2,TRBV2,TGTGCCAGCAGTCGGGGGGACTCCTACGAGCAGTACTTC,CASSRGDSYEQYF
.,TRBJ1-5,.,TRBV5-1,TGCGCCAGCAGCTTGTTGGGGATTGGTAGCAATCAGCCCCAGCATTTT,CASSLLGIGSNQPQHF
many,TRBJ2-5,.,TRBV20-1,TGCAGTGCTAGAGGCGGGACTCAGGGAGAGACCCAGTACTTC,CSARGGTQGETQYF
few,TRBJ2-1,.,TRBV27,TGTGCCAGCAGTTTATCGGGGGGACACAATGAGCAGTTCTTC,CASSLSGGHNEQFF
few,TRBJ2-1,TRBD1,TRBV6-2/TRBV6-3,TGTGCCAGCATCGGACAGGGATTGTTGAATGAGCAGTTCTTC,CASIGQGLLNEQFF
.,TRBJ1-2,.,TRBV12-3/TRBV12-4,TGTGCCAGCAGTTCGAAGGACTATGGCTACACCTTC,CASSSKDYGYTF
few,TRBJ2-1,.,TRBV12-3/TRBV12-4,TGTGCCAGCAGTCAACCGGACAGCTACTACAATGAGCAGTTCTTC,CASSQPDSYYNEQFF
many,TRBJ1-1,.,TRBV20-1,TGCAGTGCCAGGGAAGGGGGGGTGGACACTGAAGCTTTCTTT,CSAREGGVDTEAFF
.,TRBJ2-1,.,TRBV20-1,TGCAGTGCTAGTGAGGGGGGGCTGAGTGGTAATGAGCAGTTCTTC,CSASEGGLSGNEQFF
few,TRBJ2-3,.,TRBV6-5,TGTGCCAGCAGTTACCCGGCCGGACTGAGCACAGATACGCAGTATTTT,CASSYPAGLSTDTQYF
few,TRBJ2-3,TRBD1,TRBV12-3/TRBV12-4,TGTGCCAGCCAACAGGGGGGAGGAGATACGCAGTATTTT,CASQQGGGDTQYF
many,TRBJ1-2,.,TRBV7-2,TGTGCCAGCAGCGCTACGACCAGCGGCTATGGCTACACCTTC,CASSATTSGYGYTF
few,TRBJ2-4,.,TRBV20-1,TGCAGTGCTAGAGGCCCGTGGGCAGATCTAGCCAAAAACATTCAGTACTTC,CSARGPWADLAKNIQYF
many,TRBJ2-7,.,TRBV18,TGTGCCAGCTCCCCTAACAGGGTGGACGAGCAGTACTTC,CASSPNRVDEQYF